This TCR beta chain was recovered during a study of blood T cell repertoires in COVID-19. At the level of the study: Some COVID-19 samples were acute and others convalescent; all came from the United States, Italy and Spain.

V dropped 4 bases and J dropped 5; count of bases not matched to a gene: 6. CDR3 length: 15 residues. The germline V gene encodes CDR1 LGHDT and CDR2 YNNKEL (reference sequence). In the study's own analysis: From reference gene primer amplification, estimates of nucleated cell counts were derived. TCRdb's copy holds only in-frame clones and misses some; the assay was immunoSEQ multiplex PCR. The V and J calls and the clone size are those of that table, but D and trimming were determined from the DNA. The data contain around 30,000 clones, about 88% of them singletons. The source material was peripheral blood. The clonotype was recovered from a human donor in a cohort sampled during active COVID-19. The donor label of this sample is uncertain. The chain recombines TRBV3-1 (or the pseudogene TRBV3-2) with TRBJ2-1; 9 bases are shared with TRBD1. CDR3 sequence reads: CASSPGQGYDNEQFF. The DNA for the CDR3 is TGTGCCAGCAGCCCGGGACAGGGTTACGACAATGAGCAGTTCTTC.